The 24 T cell receptor beta chains listed next were all sequenced from one sample in a study of control samples from healthy donors and cancer patients. Repertoires were generated with immunoSEQ multiplex PCR, while TCRdb's copy carries only in-frame clones and drops some. Of about 49,000 clones listed, 65% to 90% are singletons. The specimen was PBMCs. These receptor sequences come from a woman aged 50 to 60 with lung cancer.

The chain carries TRBV9 and TRBJ2-7; no firm D call. CDR1 and CDR2 (germline): SGDLS, YYNGEE. Trimming cost V 3 bases and J 3 bases, with 7 bases left between them. The CDR3 has 12 residues. The DNA of the CDR3 is TGTGCCAGCAGCGGATTTGACTACGAGCAGTACTTC. Protein sequence: CASSGFDYEQYF.

The chain employs TRBV12-3 or TRBV12-4 and TRBJ2-3; maybe TRBD1 (6 bases). There are 12 residues in the CDR3. V lost 4 bases, J lost 5 bases, and 7 bases lay in between. In nucleotides, the CDR3 is TGTGCCAGCAGTTGGACAGTAGATACGCAGTATTTT. Its translation is CASSWTVDTQYF.

The chain recombines TRBV28 with TRBJ1-1; D uncertain. Germline values: CDR1 MDHEN, CDR2 SYDVKM. V was trimmed by 0 bases and J by 6 bases, leaving 5 bases between them. CDR3 length equals 12 residues. The CDR3 is CASSLWQAEAFF. CDR3 sequence (DNA): TGTGCCAGCAGTTTATGGCAGGCTGAAGCTTTCTTT.

The J gene is TRBJ2-1, the V gene TRBV12-3 or TRBV12-4; D possibly corresponds to TRBD2 (6 bases). V gave up 6 bases and J gave up 14 bases, with 17 bases separating them. CDR3 length equals 12 residues. The CDR3 DNA follows: TGTGCCAGCAGGGGGGTGTTAGGAGGGGAGTTCTTC. Its translation is CASRGVLGGEFF.

The rearrangement links TRBV18 to TRBJ2-5; D is ambiguous. Germline V gene lookup returns CDR1 KGHSH and CDR2 LQKENI. The length of the CDR3 is 12 residues. The V gene lost 1 base and the J gene lost 4 bases, with 4 bases spanning the gap. CDR3 DNA: TGTGCCAGCTCACCACAAAGAGAGACCCAGTACTTC. Protein: CASSPQRETQYF.

The chain couples TRBV24-1 to TRBJ1-5; weak D call: TRBD1 (5 bases). This CDR3 spans 15 amino acids. V was cut by 5 bases and J by 3 bases, with 13 bases left in between. In germline, CDR1 is KGHDR, CDR2 SFDVKD. Here the CDR3 DNA reads TGTGCCACCAGTGGATCAGGGCCACACAATCAGCCCCAGCATTTT. It specifies CATSGSGPHNQPQHF.

This clone was counted between two and nine times. V gene TRBV24-1 combines with J gene TRBJ2-1, with D possibly TRBD1 on 6 matching bases. This CDR3 spans 15 amino acids. V shed 4 bases and J shed 9 bases, with 18 bases lying between them. Germline values: CDR1 KGHDR, CDR2 SFDVKD. The DNA for the CDR3 is TGTGCCACCAGTGACTATAGAACAGGGTTGGGTGAGCAGTTCTTC. Amino acid sequence: CATSDYRTGLGEQFF.

The genes are TRBV19 and TRBJ1-1; no clear D gene. V lost 5 bases and J 4 bases, leaving 11 bases between the germline ends. Germline CDR1 is LNHDA and CDR2 is SQIVND (reference sequence). The CDR3 runs to 13 residues. CDR3 protein: CASSQGVSTEAFF. The CDR3 nucleotides are TGTGCCAGTAGTCAAGGAGTGAGCACTGAAGCTTTCTTT.

CDR3 sequence reads: CASSLGQGNSNQPQHF. CDR3 DNA sequence: TGTGCCAGCAGCCTAGGACAGGGCAATAGCAATCAGCCCCAGCATTTT. V usage is TRBV7-2 and J usage is TRBJ1-5; TRBD1 agrees at 8 bases. Trimming at V came to 5 bases and at J to 0 bases, leaving 6 bases not matched to a gene. The CDR3 has 16 amino acids. Germline CDR1 reads SGHTA; CDR2 reads FQGNSA.

The chain recombines TRBV6-5 with TRBJ2-1; TRBD2 matches at 13 bases. With V trimmed by 5 bases and J by 5 bases, 3 bases remained unmatched. Germline V lookup: CDR1 MNHEY, CDR2 SVGAGI. This CDR3 has 15 residues. The CDR3: CASSRLAGGDNEQFF. Written as DNA, the CDR3 is TGTGCCAGCAGTCGACTAGCGGGGGGTGACAATGAGCAGTTCTTC.

J is TRBJ1-1 and V is TRBV6-6; TRBD1 might be the D (5 bases). The germline V gene encodes CDR1 MNHNY and CDR2 SVGAGI (reference sequence). Trimming left V 0 bases short and J 2 bases short, with 7 bases between. The CDR3 runs to 14 residues. In DNA form, the CDR3 reads TGTGCCAGCAGTTACTCGGACACTAACACTGAAGCTTTCTTT. Residues: CASSYSDTNTEAFF.

The V and J genes are TRBV19 and TRBJ2-5; D is ambiguous. V shed 5 bases and J shed 5 bases, with 12 bases lying between them. The germline V gene encodes CDR1 LNHDA and CDR2 SQIVND (reference sequence). This CDR3 region has 13 residues. CDR3 coding DNA: TGTGCCAGTAGTCAGGACGCACGGGAGACCCAGTACTTC. Translating it yields CASSQDARETQYF.

The chain is built from TRBV7-2 and TRBJ1-4; D is possibly TRBD1 (5 bases). CDR1 and CDR2 (germline): SGHTA, FQGNSA. The CDR3 is made up of 14 amino acids. V was trimmed by 2 bases and J by 4 bases, leaving 8 bases between them. CDR3 in amino acids: CASSLQGGNEKLFF. DNA for the CDR3: TGTGCCAGCAGCTTACAGGGAGGTAATGAAAAACTGTTTTTT.

The chain recombines TRBV7-2 with TRBJ1-2; no clear D gene. The germline gives CDR1 SGHTA, CDR2 FQGNSA. Trimming removed 1 base from V and 5 bases from J, with 5 bases in between. This CDR3 has 12 residues. The chain's CDR3 is CASSLGLYGYTF. The CDR3 DNA reads as TGTGCCAGCAGCTTAGGACTTTATGGCTACACCTTC.

The chain links TRBV19 to TRBJ1-1, with a possible D match to TRBD1 (5 bases). The germline V and J ends were trimmed by 10 bases and 1 base, with 13 bases remaining between them. Germline loops: CDR1 LNHDA, CDR2 SQIVND (reference sequence). This CDR3 has 13 residues. The chain's CDR3 is CAIHGTGNTEAFF. The CDR3 DNA sequence: TGTGCCATCCACGGGACGGGGAACACTGAAGCTTTCTTT.

The chain combines TRBV6-2 or TRBV6-3 with TRBJ1-2, with a weak D call TRBD1 (6 bases). Germline V CDR1 and CDR2: MNHEY, SVGEGT. The germline V and J ends were trimmed by 5 bases and 2 bases, with 9 bases remaining between them. The CDR3 covers 13 residues. The CDR3 bases are TGTGCCAGCAGTCGGACAGAAAACTATGGCTACACCTTC. Amino acid sequence: CASSRTENYGYTF.

The V call is TRBV10-3, the J call TRBJ1-3; D not certain. The length of the CDR3 is 14 residues. Germline CDR1 is ENHRY and CDR2 is SYGVKD. The V end lost 3 bases, the J end lost 7 bases, and 13 bases lay between the germline ends. The CDR3 coding sequence is TGTGCCATCAGTGATCCTGACGCGAGGAACACCATATATTTT. Translated: CAISDPDARNTIYF.

The chain links TRBV7-2 to TRBJ2-3; a possible D gene is TRBD1 (6 bases). Germline V CDR1 and CDR2: SGHTA, FQGNSA. The V and J ends lost 5 bases and 3 bases respectively, with 12 bases between them. There are 14 residues in the CDR3. CDR3 sequence reads: CASSPQGRTDTQYF. CDR3 DNA: TGTGCCAGCAGCCCCCAGGGGCGGACAGATACGCAGTATTTT.

V and J are TRBV7-8 and TRBJ2-7; D assignment may be TRBD1 or TRBD2 (5 bases each). V lost 1 base to trimming and J lost 3 bases, with 13 bases between them. Germline CDR1 is SGHVS and CDR2 is FQNEAQ. CDR3 length equals 15 residues. This chain's CDR3 is CASSLVAEGNYEQYF. The DNA for the CDR3 is TGTGCCAGCAGCTTAGTGGCAGAGGGGAACTACGAGCAGTACTTC.

This clone appeared a single time. The J gene is TRBJ1-2, the V gene TRBV12-3 or TRBV12-4, with D unclear. The CDR3 runs to 13 residues. The V and J ends lost 5 bases and 0 bases respectively, with 7 bases between them. CDR3 sequence reads: CASSTGTNYGYTF. The CDR3 bases are TGTGCCAGCAGTACCGGGACTAACTATGGCTACACCTTC.

The rearrangement links TRBV11-2 to TRBJ1-2; weak D call: TRBD1 (5 bases). This CDR3 contains 12 residues. Trimming removed 3 bases from V and 3 bases from J, with 5 bases in between. Germline lookup yields CDR1 SGHAT and CDR2 FQNNGV. The CDR3 DNA reads TGTGCCAGCAGCTTGGGGGACTATGGCTACACCTTC. This gives the protein CASSLGDYGYTF.

The rearrangement joins TRBV2 to TRBJ2-1, with TRBD1 identical over 10 bases. There are 16 residues in the CDR3. In germline, CDR1 is SNHLY, CDR2 FYNNEI. Trimming took 5 bases from V and 6 from J; bases not matched to a gene: 10. The CDR3 region has the DNA TGTGCCAGCAGTACTCCTAAGGACAGGGGGGGCAATGAGCAGTTCTTC. The encoded protein is CASSTPKDRGGNEQFF.

The chain combines TRBV27 with TRBJ1-6; 7 nucleotides align to TRBD1. V trimming: 3 bases; J trimming: 15 bases; junction bases outside the gene matches: 11. The CDR3 is made up of 14 amino acids. In germline, CDR1 is MNHEY, CDR2 SMNVEV (reference sequence). The CDR3 DNA is TGTGCCAGCAGTTTCGGAGAGGGGGCGGTTATCCTCCACTTT. This codes for CASSFGEGAVILHF.

This chain connects TRBV19 to TRBJ2-1, with no clear D. The germline V gene has CDR1 LNHDA and CDR2 SQIVND (reference sequence). Trimming stripped 7 bases from V and 4 bases from J, with 5 bases between. The CDR3 spans 11 residues. DNA of the CDR3: TGTGCCAGTACCGGTTACAATGAGCAGTTCTTC. Translated: CASTGYNEQFF.